The clone carrying this T cell receptor (beta chain) was picked up one time. The data were obtained in a study of blood T cell repertoires in COVID-19. Study in general: COVID-19 samples, acute and convalescent, were from the United States, Italy and Spain. PBMCs, B-cell-depleted T cells, or T cells were the source of the cDNA or gDNA that made up the material.

Original analysis: Estimation of nucleated cell counts relied on the amplification of reference gene primers. Measured with immunoSEQ multiplex PCR; TCRdb has only the in-frame clones, and not every one. The DNA was the basis for D and trimming; V, J and clone size are from that table. The sample lists approximately 230,000 clones, about 88% seen once, with approximately 2.2% in the top ten. Sample: peripheral blood. This TCR was sampled from a woman between 40 and 50 years old who had recovered from COVID-19.

CDR3 bases: TGTGCCAGCTCCACTAGCGGGTACTCCTACAATGAGCAGTTCTTC. This sequence encodes CASSTSGYSYNEQFF. V is TRBV2 and J is TRBJ2-1; 9 bases agree with TRBD2. V dropped 8 bases and J dropped 0; count of bases not matched to a gene: 5. CDR3 length: 15 residues. Germline V CDR1 and CDR2: SNHLY, FYNNEI.